These 22 T cell receptor beta chains originate from one sample sequenced in a study of T-cell memory formation after mild COVID-19 (dated by TCRdb to the early 2020s). Libraries came from 5' RACE. Sequenced on an Illumina NovaSeq 6000. TCRdb took the public reads, trimmed them with fastp at Q25, ran MiXCR for clone calling and kept in-frame beta chains. For every CDR3 protein sequence, its rows merge into one entry that carries the most common genes and DNA. The sample includes roughly 510,000 distinct CDR3 sequences, with 15% to 20% observed a single time. The top ten clonotypes cover about 7.4% of the sample. The sequenced sample was PBMCs or a T cell subset sorted from them (not recorded which). All receptors come from an adult woman who had mild COVID-19 (a few samples of this study predate the infection). The sample titles of this study are shuffled in the database, so cell type and time point are left out; the donor was told from shared clones.

This clonotype was picked up many times. The chain employs TRBV5-1 and TRBJ1-2; 8 nucleotides align to TRBD1. CDR3 size: 14 residues. CDR1 and CDR2 (germline): SGHRS, YFSETQ. J gave up 8 bases and V 1 base, and 7 bases lay outside the gene matches. CDR3 region: CASSLLQGANGYTF. The CDR3 DNA follows: TGCGCCAGCAGCTTGTTGCAGGGGGCAAACGGCTACACCTTC. The full variable domain, rest sourced from reference TRBV5-1 and TRBJ1-2, is KAGVTQTPRYLIKTRGQQVTLSCSPISGHRSVSWYQQTPGQGLQFLFEYFSETQRNKGNFPGRFSGRQFSNSRSEMNVSTLELGDSALYLCASSLLQGANGYTFGSGTRLTVV.

J is TRBJ2-3 and V is TRBV7-9; 7 nucleotides match TRBD1. CDR1 and CDR2 from the germline V gene are SEHNR and FQNEAQ (reference sequence). Trimming at V came to 6 bases and at J to 2 bases, leaving 11 bases not matched to a gene. This CDR3 contains 16 residues. In DNA, the CDR3 is TGTGCCAGCAGTTTGCCACAGGGGCGCCCCACAGATACGCAGTATTTT. As protein: CASSLPQGRPTDTQYF.

The chain combines TRBV30 with TRBJ2-7, with no clear D. The V gene's germline CDR1 is GTSNPN and CDR2 SVGIG (reference sequence). The ends were cut back, 4 bases at V and 0 bases at J, with 10 bases in the middle. The CDR3 length is 13 residues. The CDR3 region is CAWNPTSSYEQYF. The CDR3 DNA is TGTGCCTGGAACCCGACAAGCTCCTACGAGCAGTACTTC.

This clonotype has more than one count but fewer than ten. The chain combines TRBV19 with TRBJ1-5; 8 bases fit TRBD1. In germline, CDR1 is LNHDA, CDR2 SQIVND (reference sequence). V trimming: 7 bases; J trimming: 5 bases; junction bases outside the gene matches: 7. This CDR3 has 14 amino acids. CDR3 sequence reads: CASTRQGFDQPQHF. The DNA for the CDR3 is TGTGCCAGTACCAGACAGGGGTTCGATCAGCCCCAGCATTTT.

V and J are TRBV9 and TRBJ1-1; 9 nucleotides align to TRBD1. J gave up 0 bases and V 0 bases, and 3 bases lay outside the gene matches. The CDR3 has 16 residues. Per germline, CDR1 SGDLS and CDR2 YYNGEE. The CDR3 DNA reads TGTGCCAGCAGCGTAGGACGGGACAGGGTGAACACTGAAGCTTTCTTT. It is translated as CASSVGRDRVNTEAFF.

This clonotype was counted a few times. This chain uses TRBV7-2 with TRBJ2-3; tentative D call: TRBD2 (6 bases). The CDR3 loop spans 16 amino acids. The V end was cut by 0 bases, the J end by 3 bases, with 13 bases between. Germline loops: CDR1 SGHTA, CDR2 FQGNSA. CDR3 DNA sequence: TGTGCCAGCAGCTTAGCGCTGCGGGGAGTTACAGATACGCAGTATTTT. It encodes CASSLALRGVTDTQYF.

The chain carries TRBV6-5 and TRBJ2-7; D gene uncertain. Germline-derived CDR1 and CDR2 are MNHEY and SVGAGI. Trimming removed 0 bases at V and 4 bases at J, with 10 bases between. The CDR3 has 14 residues. CDR3 in amino acids: CASSYSTFGYEQYF. CDR3 coding DNA: TGTGCCAGCAGTTACTCGACGTTCGGATACGAGCAGTACTTC.

A few counts support this clonotype. The chain carries TRBV7-9 and TRBJ1-2; weak D call: TRBD1 (5 bases). The length of the CDR3 is 17 residues. Trimming stripped 0 bases from V and 4 bases from J, with 18 bases between. The germline V gene encodes CDR1 SEHNR and CDR2 FQNEAQ (reference sequence). CDR3 amino acids: CASSLAGLEGQSYGYTF. Here the CDR3 DNA reads TGTGCCAGCAGCTTAGCTGGTCTCGAAGGACAATCCTATGGCTACACCTTC.

This clonotype was detected a few times. The J gene is TRBJ2-2, the V gene TRBV6-5; D might be TRBD2 (6 bases). V was cut by 2 bases and J by 3 bases, with 10 bases left in between. CDR3 size: 15 residues. Germline CDR1 and CDR2: MNHEY and SVGAGI. The CDR3 loop is CASSYRRGYTGELFF. The CDR3 coding sequence is TGTGCCAGCAGTTACCGTCGGGGGTACACCGGGGAGCTGTTTTTT.

J is TRBJ2-4 and V is TRBV9; D might be TRBD2 (6 bases). The CDR3 runs to 15 residues. V lost 3 bases and J lost 2, with 12 bases in between. The germline gives CDR1 SGDLS, CDR2 YYNGEE. CDR3 DNA sequence: TGTGCCAGCAGCGGCGGGACGACGACCAAAAACATTCAGTACTTC. The encoded protein is CASSGGTTTKNIQYF.

The table lists this clonotype with a few counts. The J gene is TRBJ2-1, the V gene TRBV7-9; 9 bases are a match to TRBD1. The CDR3 sequence is 15 residues long. V shed 1 base and J 5 bases; nucleotides not matched to a gene: 3. CDR1 and CDR2 from the germline V gene are SEHNR and FQNEAQ (reference sequence). The CDR3 loop is CASSLDRGQDNEQFF. The CDR3 nucleotides are TGTGCCAGCAGCTTAGACAGGGGGCAGGACAATGAGCAGTTCTTC.

This clonotype was observed a few times. One end of the junction does not line up with germline, which may come from a read error. The chain is built from TRBV20-1 and TRBJ1-2; D remains unclear. The CDR3 has 16 residues. Germline CDR1 and CDR2: DFQATT and SNEGSKA (reference sequence). CDR3 residues: CSASLYPEPTDYGYTF. The CDR3 DNA reads as TGCAGTGCCTCTCTCTATCCGGAGCCAACAGACTACGGCTACACCTTC.

This clonotype has a handful of counts. The genes are TRBV9 and TRBJ1-5; the D is unclear. The V gene's germline CDR1 is SGDLS and CDR2 YYNGEE. V shed 0 bases and J shed 2 bases, with 9 bases lying between them. The CDR3 loop spans 15 amino acids. Here the CDR3 reads CASSVGGNGNQPQHF. CDR3 sequence (DNA): TGTGCCAGCAGCGTAGGGGGTAACGGCAATCAGCCCCAGCATTTT.

The chain is built from TRBV12-3 or TRBV12-4 and TRBJ2-5, with D perhaps matching TRBD2 (5 bases). Trimming removed 10 bases at V and 0 bases at J, with 12 bases between. The CDR3 is made up of 13 amino acids. The CDR3 nucleotides read TGTGCCACCCGCTCCGGGGACCAAGAGACCCAGTACTTC. Translating gives CATRSGDQETQYF.

This chain joins TRBV25-1 and TRBJ1-6; no reliable D call. In germline, CDR1 is MGHDK, CDR2 SYGVNS. The CDR3 is 15 residues long. Trimming pared 2 bases from V and 4 bases from J, leaving 9 bases between. CDR3 residues: CASSEQGTYNSPLHF. The CDR3 nucleotides are TGTGCCAGCAGTGAACAAGGCACTTATAATTCACCCCTCCACTTT.

This clonotype was observed a few times. The chain joins TRBV20-1 to TRBJ2-5; a possible D gene is TRBD2 (5 bases). The V end lost 0 bases, the J end lost 4 bases, and 9 bases lay between the germline ends. Germline assignment: CDR1 DFQATT and CDR2 SNEGSKA (reference sequence). The CDR3 loop spans 13 amino acids. The CDR3 region has the DNA TGCAGTGCTAGAGATGGGGAGACAGAGACCCAGTACTTC. As protein: CSARDGETETQYF.

This clonotype was found a few times. For the CDR3, the DNA is TGTGCCAGCAGCTTCCGGGGGAAAAACACTGAAGCTTTCTTT. It specifies CASSFRGKNTEAFF. The V call is TRBV5-6, the J call TRBJ1-1; perhaps TRBD1 as D (5 bases). There are 14 residues in the CDR3. Between the trimmed V and J ends, which lost 2 bases and 2 bases, there was a span of 10 bases. Germline CDR1 reads SGHDT; CDR2 reads YYEEEE.

This clonotype showed up just a few times. V usage is TRBV9 and J usage is TRBJ2-7; TRBD2 aligns across 10 bases. V lost 3 bases, J lost 3 bases, and 9 bases stayed unmatched. Germline assignment: CDR1 SGDLS and CDR2 YYNGEE. The CDR3 runs to 16 residues. The CDR3 reads CASSASWTSGLYEQYF. CDR3 in DNA: TGTGCCAGCAGCGCCTCATGGACTAGCGGCCTCTACGAGCAGTACTTC. The variable domain in full, with the rest retrieved from reference TRBV9 and TRBJ2-7, is DSGVTQTPKHLITATGQRVTLRCSPRSGDLSVYWYQQSLDQGLQFLIQYYNGEERAKGNILERFSAQQFPDLHSELNLSSLELGDSALYFCASSASWTSGLYEQYFGPGTRLTVT.

This sequence joins TRBV6-5 and TRBJ2-3; no clear D. Germline CDR1 and CDR2: MNHEY and SVGAGI. This CDR3 contains 16 residues. The V and J ends lost 0 bases and 0 bases respectively, with 10 bases between them. The CDR3 DNA reads as TGTGCCAGCAGTTACTCGCAGCGCTCTAGCACAGATACGCAGTATTTT. Translation gives CASSYSQRSSTDTQYF.

This clonotype came up a few times. The V gene is TRBV12-3 or TRBV12-4, the J gene TRBJ1-4; no definite D call. Trimming took 6 bases from V and 8 from J, leaving 16 bases between them. The CDR3 has 14 amino acids. The CDR3 DNA reads TGTGCCAGCAGCCCGGCCCTTCTGGGGGAAAAACTGTTTTTT. Its protein product is CASSPALLGEKLFF.

The chain joins TRBV12-3 or TRBV12-4 to TRBJ1-2; D is ambiguous. The V and J ends lost 3 bases and 0 bases respectively, with 11 bases between them. CDR3 size: 15 residues. CDR3 sequence reads: CASSLSVTTNYGYTF. The CDR3 bases are TGTGCCAGCAGTTTGAGCGTGACTACTAACTATGGCTACACCTTC.

J is TRBJ2-5 and V is TRBV5-1, with a weak D call TRBD2 (6 bases). Trimming stripped 3 bases from V and 3 bases from J, with 12 bases between. CDR3 size: 14 residues. From germline, CDR1 is SGHRS and CDR2 YFSETQ. In nucleotides, the CDR3 is TGCGCCAGCAGCTCAACTAGCACCGAAGAGACCCAGTACTTC. Translation: CASSSTSTEETQYF.